The rows below give T cell receptor beta chains drawn from one sample of a study of cytomegalovirus exposure and HLA in healthy donors. Libraries were prepared by immunoSEQ multiplex PCR; TCRdb keeps only in-frame clonotypes and omits some of them. The sample includes around 100,000 clones, about 78% of them seen just once. The source material was PBMCs. The receptors stem from a woman in her twenties or thirties in good health and CMV-seropositive. The CDR3 runs from the conserved cysteine through the conserved F or W. Each record gives: D gene, V gene, CDR3 length, J gene, clone size, CDR3 protein, CDR3 DNA. The D gene is left open where the match is weak. Some rows mark clone size as missing; the rest say once, few, many or name a class of expanded clone.

.	TRBV6-1	13	TRBJ2-1	.	CASIKPGDNEQFF	TGTGCCAGCATTAAACCCGGGGACAATGAGCAGTTCTTC
.	TRBV2	14	TRBJ1-2	.	CASRGTGYNYGYTF	TGTGCCAGCAGGGGAACAGGGTACAACTATGGCTACACCTTC
.	TRBV7-3	15	TRBJ1-1	.	CASSLSGGVNTEAFF	TGTGCCAGCAGCTTAAGTGGGGGGGTGAACACTGAAGCTTTCTTT
TRBD1	TRBV14	13	TRBJ1-1	.	CASSPQGYTEAFF	TGTGCCAGCAGCCCACAGGGGTACACTGAAGCTTTCTTT
TRBD1	TRBV6-1	13	TRBJ1-5	few	CASSKTGLEPQHF	TGTGCCAGCAGTAAGACAGGGCTTGAGCCCCAGCATTTT
.	TRBV9	12	TRBJ1-2	few	CASSFGDYGYTF	TGTGCCAGCAGCTTCGGGGACTATGGCTACACCTTC
TRBD1	TRBV6-5	15	TRBJ2-6	few	CASSGQGSGANVLTF	TGTGCCAGCAGCGGACAGGGATCGGGGGCCAACGTCCTGACTTTC
.	TRBV28	16	TRBJ2-1	few	CASSRSGYLFYNEQFF	TGTGCCAGCAGTAGGAGCGGGTACCTATTCTACAATGAGCAGTTCTTC
TRBD2	TRBV7-9	15	TRBJ2-2	.	CASSLASGDTGELFF	TGTGCCAGCAGCTTAGCTAGCGGGGACACCGGGGAGCTGTTTTTT
.	TRBV4-1	17	TRBJ2-1	.	CASSNTRLGISHNEQFF	TGCGCCAGCAGCAATACGAGACTAGGAATTTCCCACAATGAGCAGTTCTTC
TRBD1	TRBV7-8	15	TRBJ1-1	.	CASVPYRGSDTEAFF	TGTGCCAGCGTACCGTACAGGGGATCGGACACTGAAGCTTTCTTT
.	TRBV2	14	TRBJ1-6	few	CASFWDNQNSPLHF	TGTGCCAGCTTCTGGGACAATCAGAATTCACCCCTCCACTTT
.	TRBV2	13	TRBJ1-1	.	CASSEDRNTEAFF	TGTGCCAGCAGTGAAGACAGGAACACTGAAGCTTTCTTT
.	TRBV6-5	15	TRBJ1-3	.	CASSYDRSSGNTIYF	TGTGCCAGCAGTTACGACCGGAGCTCTGGAAACACCATATATTTT
.	TRBV27	17	TRBJ2-7	.	CASSLSGHTGLPYEQYF	TGTGCCAGCAGTTTATCGGGGCACACAGGCCTCCCCTACGAGCAGTACTTC
.	TRBV2	13	TRBJ2-5	.	CASSEVGGETQYF	TGTGCCAGCAGTGAGGTTGGAGGCGAGACCCAGTACTTC
TRBD1	TRBV25-1	13	TRBJ2-5	once	CASSPQGRETQYF	TGTGCCAGCAGTCCACAGGGGCGGGAGACCCAGTACTTC
TRBD1	TRBV6-1	14	TRBJ2-7	.	CASTYGQGADEQYF	TGTGCCAGCACTTATGGACAGGGGGCTGATGAGCAGTACTTC
TRBD1	TRBV18	15	TRBJ2-3	.	CASSPPGQGSDTQYF	TGTGCCAGCTCACCACCGGGACAGGGATCAGATACGCAGTATTTT
.	TRBV4-1	15	TRBJ2-7	.	CASSHLTESSYEQYF	TGCGCCAGCAGCCATTTGACAGAGAGCTCCTACGAGCAGTACTTC
TRBD1	TRBV6-1	16	TRBJ1-2	.	CASSGPDYRGLYGYTF	TGTGCCAGCAGTGGCCCCGACTACAGGGGGCTTTATGGCTACACCTTC
.	TRBV6-5	14	TRBJ1-5	.	CASSRESGGQPQHF	TGTGCCAGCAGTAGGGAGTCTGGAGGGCAGCCCCAGCATTTT
TRBD1	TRBV27	16	TRBJ2-7	.	CASSPTGNSHFYEQYF	TGTGCCAGCAGTCCGACAGGGAACTCACATTTCTACGAGCAGTACTTC
.	TRBV2	14	TRBJ1-4	.	CASSEKRTNEKLFF	TGTGCCAGCAGTGAGAAGAGGACTAATGAAAAACTGTTTTTT
TRBD1	TRBV5-3	17	TRBJ2-7	few	CARSFELPGQASYEQYF	TGTGCCAGAAGCTTCGAATTACCGGGACAGGCCTCCTACGAGCAGTACTTC
.	TRBV30	14	TRBJ1-2	.	CAWRINGQRYGYTF	TGTGCCTGGAGAATTAACGGACAGCGCTATGGCTACACCTTC
.	TRBV4-1	13	TRBJ2-1	.	CASSQVIYNEQFF	TGCGCCAGCAGCCAAGTCATCTACAATGAGCAGTTCTTC
.	TRBV12-5	15	TRBJ2-2	.	CASGLGTDVGGELFF	TGTGCTAGTGGTTTGGGGACTGACGTCGGGGGGGAGCTGTTTTTT
.	TRBV6-5	15	TRBJ1-2	.	CASSYRSQSSSGYTF	TGTGCCAGCAGTTACAGATCTCAATCGAGTTCTGGCTACACCTTC
.	TRBV19	15	TRBJ1-1	.	CASTETDRRNTEAFF	TGTGCCAGTACTGAAACTGACAGAAGGAACACTGAAGCTTTCTTT
.	TRBV9	15	TRBJ1-5	.	CASSGHPFSNQPQHF	TGTGCCAGCTCGGGACACCCTTTTAGCAATCAGCCCCAGCATTTT
.	TRBV5-4	14	TRBJ2-7	.	CASSLKAGPREQYF	TGTGCCAGCAGCTTGAAAGCAGGTCCGCGCGAGCAGTACTTC
.	TRBV5-4	14	TRBJ1-2	.	CASSPEMGVYGYTF	TGTGCCAGCAGCCCAGAAATGGGAGTCTATGGCTACACCTTC
.	TRBV2	13	TRBJ1-2	few	CASSSQGNYGYTF	TGTGCCAGCAGTTCACAGGGCAACTATGGCTACACCTTC
TRBD1	TRBV2	16	TRBJ1-1	.	CASSEVRGTTNTEAFF	TGTGCCAGCAGTGAAGTCAGGGGGACCACGAACACTGAAGCTTTCTTT
.	TRBV11-3	12	TRBJ2-7	.	CASSLISDEQYF	TGTGCCAGCAGCCTCATCTCGGACGAGCAGTACTTC
TRBD2	TRBV10-3	19	TRBJ2-7	.	CAISWVGASGGDKTYEQYF	TGTGCCATCAGTTGGGTAGGAGCTAGCGGCGGAGATAAGACCTACGAGCAGTACTTC
.	TRBV19	19	TRBJ1-2	once	CASSINFGRGRRWDYGYTF	TGTGCCAGTAGTATTAACTTTGGCAGGGGCCGTCGTTGGGACTATGGCTACACCTTC
.	TRBV5-5	14	TRBJ1-1	once	CASSLGWGGTEAFF	TGTGCCAGCAGCTTGGGCTGGGGAGGGACTGAAGCTTTCTTT
.	TRBV5-1	13	TRBJ2-7	.	CASSLMADYEQYF	TGCGCCAGCAGCTTGATGGCAGACTACGAGCAGTACTTC
TRBD2	TRBV29-1	15	TRBJ2-1	.	CSGGWGLAGSGEQFF	TGCAGCGGCGGGTGGGGACTAGCGGGGTCCGGGGAGCAGTTCTTC
.	TRBV15	15	TRBJ2-1	.	CATSRDRGGYNEQFF	TGTGCCACCAGCAGAGATCGAGGGGGCTACAATGAGCAGTTCTTC
TRBD2	TRBV6-1	15	TRBJ2-3	few	CASSDGAGSADTQYF	TGTGCCAGCAGTGATGGAGCGGGGAGTGCAGATACGCAGTATTTT
.	TRBV6-1	13	TRBJ1-1	many	CASSGEGFSEAFF	TGTGCCAGCAGTGGAGAGGGTTTCTCTGAAGCTTTCTTT
TRBD2	TRBV6-1	17	TRBJ2-1	once	CASSESWGGTNLNEQFF	TGTGCCAGCAGTGAAAGTTGGGGTGGGACTAACCTCAATGAGCAGTTCTTC
TRBD2	TRBV6-1	14	TRBJ2-7	.	CASSSRGGTYEQYF	TGTGCCAGCAGTAGCCGGGGGGGCACCTACGAGCAGTACTTC
TRBD1	TRBV5-6	12	TRBJ2-5	.	CASSYGTGPPYF	TGTGCCAGCAGTTACGGGACAGGTCCTCCGTACTTC
.	TRBV11-3	14	TRBJ2-7	.	CASSLDPTAYEQYF	TGTGCCAGCAGCTTAGATCCGACAGCATACGAGCAGTACTTC
.	TRBV10-3	14	TRBJ2-7	.	CAISESGRSYEQYF	TGTGCCATCAGTGAGTCAGGGAGGTCCTACGAGCAGTACTTC
TRBD1	TRBV6-1	13	TRBJ2-1	.	CASTGGMSNEQFF	TGTGCCAGCACAGGGGGTATGTCGAATGAGCAGTTCTTC
TRBD1	TRBV10-3	12	TRBJ1-1	.	CAISEFDRGSFF	TGTGCCATCAGTGAGTTCGACAGGGGGTCTTTCTTT
.	TRBV9	17	TRBJ2-7	once	CASSTGPTTAYSYEQYF	TGTGCCAGCAGCACGGGCCCCACGACAGCCTACTCCTACGAGCAGTACTTC
.	TRBV30	12	TRBJ1-2	.	CAWRGGQYGYTF	TGTGCCTGGAGAGGAGGTCAATATGGCTACACCTTC
TRBD1	TRBV10-1	15	TRBJ1-1	few	CASSMGQGLNTEAFF	TGCGCCAGCAGCATGGGACAGGGCTTGAACACTGAAGCTTTCTTT
TRBD1	TRBV2	14	TRBJ2-7	.	CAGSPGQMTYEQYF	TGTGCTGGATCCCCGGGACAGATGACCTACGAGCAGTACTTC
.	TRBV9	14	TRBJ1-5	.	CASSATGSGQPQHF	TGTGCCAGCAGCGCAACAGGGTCAGGTCAGCCCCAGCATTTT
.	TRBV4-2	16	TRBJ2-3	.	CASSQDPLLGANTQYF	TGTGCCAGCAGCCAAGATCCGCTTCTGGGGGCTAATACGCAGTATTTT